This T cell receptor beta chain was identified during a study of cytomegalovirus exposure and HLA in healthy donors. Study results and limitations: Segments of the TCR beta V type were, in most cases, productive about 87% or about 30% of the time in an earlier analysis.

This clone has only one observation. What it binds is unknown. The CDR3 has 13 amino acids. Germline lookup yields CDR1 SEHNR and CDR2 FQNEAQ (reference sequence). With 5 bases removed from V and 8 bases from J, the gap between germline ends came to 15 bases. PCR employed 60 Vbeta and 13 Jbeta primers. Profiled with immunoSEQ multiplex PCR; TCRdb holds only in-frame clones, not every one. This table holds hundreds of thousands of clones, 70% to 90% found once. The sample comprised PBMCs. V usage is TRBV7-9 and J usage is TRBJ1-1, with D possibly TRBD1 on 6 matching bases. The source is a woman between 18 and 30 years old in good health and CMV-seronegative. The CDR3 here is CASSHRAREEAFF. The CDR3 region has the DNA TGTGCCAGCAGCCACAGGGCGCGGGAGGAAGCTTTCTTT.